This is a list of T cell receptor beta chains from one sample in a study of blood T cell repertoires in COVID-19. Profiling relied on immunoSEQ multiplex PCR, and the TCRdb table lists in-frame clones only, not all of them. Of a few hundred thousand clones detected, approximately 85% appear once; the ten largest clones hold approximately 2%. Specimen: PBMCs or T cells enriched from blood (not recorded which). The receptors here all came from a woman aged 45-65 years who had recovered from COVID-19. Both conserved end residues are part of each CDR3. The order of the fields is D gene, V gene, J gene, clone size, CDR3 protein, CDR3 DNA. A D gene is named only where the DNA matches it firmly. Clone size appears in some rows only: once, few, many, or a class for an expanded clone.

TRBD2,TRBV7-2,TRBJ2-1,-,CASSSTGTSGFSYNEQFF,TGTGCCAGCAGCTCGACCGGGACTAGCGGGTTCTCCTACAATGAGCAGTTCTTC
TRBD2,TRBV30,TRBJ2-2,-,CAWSVISGSIGELFF,TGTGCCTGGAGTGTGATTAGCGGGAGTATCGGGGAGCTGTTTTTT
TRBD2,TRBV27,TRBJ2-1,-,CASSLRTSGRGDEQFF,TGTGCCAGCAGTCTCAGGACTAGCGGGAGGGGTGATGAGCAGTTCTTC
-,TRBV28,TRBJ1-1,-,CASSSVQEPEAFF,TGTGCCAGCAGTTCAGTACAGGAGCCTGAAGCTTTCTTT
TRBD1,TRBV3-1/TRBV3-2,TRBJ1-3,-,CASSPFLTGASSGNTIYF,TGTGCCAGCAGCCCCTTCCTCACAGGGGCCTCCTCTGGAAACACCATATATTTT
-,TRBV7-6,TRBJ1-6,-,CASSLVSTGTNSPLHF,TGTGCCAGCAGCTTAGTAAGCACAGGGACGAATTCACCCCTCCACTTT
-,TRBV4-2,TRBJ2-3,-,CASSQETRTDTQYF,TGTGCCAGCAGCCAAGAGACTCGCACAGATACGCAGTATTTT
TRBD1,TRBV30,TRBJ1-2,-,CAWSVDRTRPLVHGYTF,TGTGCCTGGAGTGTGGACAGGACCCGACCTCTTGTCCATGGCTACACCTTC
TRBD2,TRBV10-3,TRBJ2-7,-,CAISASSGTTYEQYF,TGTGCCATCAGTGCCTCTAGCGGAACGACCTACGAGCAGTACTTC
TRBD2,TRBV6-4,TRBJ2-4,-,CASSELAGAGNIQYF,TGTGCCAGCAGTGAACTAGCGGGAGCGGGGAACATTCAGTACTTC
-,TRBV28,TRBJ1-2,-,CASSLTGRVYGYTF,TGTGCCAGCAGCCTAACCGGGAGGGTCTATGGCTACACCTTC
TRBD1,TRBV27,TRBJ1-1,-,CASSPWDRGLTEAFF,TGTGCCAGCAGTCCTTGGGACAGGGGGCTTACTGAAGCTTTCTTT
TRBD2,TRBV27,TRBJ2-1,-,CASSSLPGGSYNEQFF,TGTGCCAGCAGTTCCCTTCCCGGGGGGTCCTACAATGAGCAGTTCTTC
-,TRBV6-5,TRBJ2-7,-,CASTAGDYEQYF,TGTGCCAGCACGGCAGGGGACTACGAGCAGTACTTC
-,TRBV4-2,TRBJ1-5,-,CASSQDLESYQPQHF,TGTGCCAGCAGCCAAGATCTTGAGAGTTATCAGCCCCAGCATTTT
-,TRBV2,TRBJ2-5,-,CASSAGMYQETQYF,TGTGCCAGCAGCGCGGGGATGTACCAAGAGACCCAGTACTTC
TRBD1,TRBV7-9,TRBJ2-5,-,CATLTDRGGETQYF,TGTGCCACCCTTACGGACAGGGGAGGAGAGACCCAGTACTTC
-,TRBV6-5,TRBJ1-5,-,CASSYSNEGNQPQHF,TGTGCCAGCAGTTACTCGAATGAGGGCAATCAGCCCCAGCATTTT
-,TRBV11-2,TRBJ2-1,-,CASSSLDSTRNEQFF,TGTGCCAGCAGCTCCTTGGACAGCACGCGGAATGAGCAGTTCTTC
TRBD1,TRBV28,TRBJ2-2,-,CASSSTRQGSTGELFF,TGTGCCAGCAGTTCCACCCGACAGGGGAGCACCGGGGAGCTGTTTTTT
TRBD1,TRBV19,TRBJ1-3,-,CASSPRQGLAIYF,TGTGCCAGTAGTCCCCGACAGGGGTTGGCCATATATTTT
-,TRBV11-2,TRBJ1-2,few,CASSPATGRLNYGYTF,TGTGCCAGCAGCCCAGCGACAGGACGCCTTAACTATGGCTACACCTTC
TRBD2,TRBV5-1,TRBJ2-3,-,CASSSGRGTDTQYF,TGCGCCAGCAGCAGCGGGAGGGGCACAGATACGCAGTATTTT
-,TRBV4-2,TRBJ1-1,once,CASREGLGTEAFF,TGTGCCAGCAGGGAGGGTTTGGGAACTGAAGCTTTCTTT
-,TRBV24-1,TRBJ2-1,-,CATSEPVYNEQFF,TGTGCCACCAGTGAGCCGGTGTACAATGAGCAGTTCTTC
-,TRBV28,TRBJ2-7,-,CASRLQGSEQYF,TGTGCCAGCAGACTGCAGGGAAGCGAGCAGTACTTC
TRBD1,TRBV18,TRBJ1-2,-,CASSATGTGGTYGYTF,TGTGCCAGCTCAGCAACCGGGACAGGGGGCACCTATGGCTACACCTTC
-,TRBV10-3,TRBJ1-2,once,CAMGQVLNYGYTF,TGTGCCATGGGCCAAGTACTTAACTATGGCTACACCTTC
-,TRBV18,TRBJ1-1,once,CASSPPWGVDTEAFF,TGTGCCAGCTCACCACCTTGGGGGGTGGACACTGAAGCTTTCTTT
-,TRBV12-3/TRBV12-4,TRBJ1-1,once,CASSLGGYEAFF,TGTGCCAGCAGTTTAGGAGGGTATGAAGCTTTCTTT
TRBD2,TRBV3-1/TRBV3-2,TRBJ2-2,few,CASGLAGGPRTGELFF,TGTGCCAGCGGGCTAGCGGGAGGGCCTAGGACCGGGGAGCTGTTTTTT
TRBD2,TRBV6-1,TRBJ2-2,few,CASRELAGGSTGELFF,TGTGCCAGCAGAGAACTAGCGGGAGGGAGTACCGGGGAGCTGTTTTTT
-,TRBV18,TRBJ1-4,-,CASSLLATNEKLFF,TGTGCCAGCTCACTGCTAGCAACTAATGAAAAACTGTTTTTT
-,TRBV5-1,TRBJ2-5,-,CASSGGAVQETQYF,TGCGCCAGCAGCGGTGGGGCAGTCCAAGAGACCCAGTACTTC